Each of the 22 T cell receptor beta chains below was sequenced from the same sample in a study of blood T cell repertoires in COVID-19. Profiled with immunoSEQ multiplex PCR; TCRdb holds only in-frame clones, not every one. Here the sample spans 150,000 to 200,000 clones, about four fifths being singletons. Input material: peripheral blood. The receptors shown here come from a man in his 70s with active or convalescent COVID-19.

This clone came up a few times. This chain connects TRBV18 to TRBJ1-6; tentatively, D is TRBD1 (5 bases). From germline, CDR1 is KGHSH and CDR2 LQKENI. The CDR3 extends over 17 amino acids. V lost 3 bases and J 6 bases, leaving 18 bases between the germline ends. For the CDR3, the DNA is TGTGCCAGCTCACCTTCGCAGGGAGGAAATGGTAATTCACCCCTCCACTTT. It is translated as CASSPSQGGNGNSPLHF.

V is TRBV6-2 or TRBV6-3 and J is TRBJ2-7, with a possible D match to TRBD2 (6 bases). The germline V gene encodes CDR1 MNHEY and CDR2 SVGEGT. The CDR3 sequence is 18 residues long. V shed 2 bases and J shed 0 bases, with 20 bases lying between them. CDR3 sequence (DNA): TGTGCCAGCAGTTACACGAGCTCGGCGGGGAGGAGCTCCTACGAGCAGTACTTC. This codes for CASSYTSSAGRSSYEQYF.

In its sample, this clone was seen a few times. The CDR3 loop reads CASSQWALASGNEQFF. The CDR3 DNA sequence: TGTGCCAGCAGCCAATGGGCACTAGCGTCAGGGAATGAGCAGTTCTTC. V gene TRBV3-1 (or the pseudogene TRBV3-2) combines with J gene TRBJ2-1; 7 nucleotides line up with TRBD2. CDR1 LGHDT and CDR2 YNNKEL come from the germline V gene (reference sequence). The CDR3 sequence is 16 residues long. V shed 2 bases and J 7 bases; nucleotides not matched to a gene: 11.

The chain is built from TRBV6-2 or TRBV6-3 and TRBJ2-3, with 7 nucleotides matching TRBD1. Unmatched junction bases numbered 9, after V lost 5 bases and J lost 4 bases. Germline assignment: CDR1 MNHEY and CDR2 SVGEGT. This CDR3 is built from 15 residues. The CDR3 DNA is TGTGCCAGCAGTCAACAGGGGATAGGAGCAGATACGCAGTATTTT. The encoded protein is CASSQQGIGADTQYF.

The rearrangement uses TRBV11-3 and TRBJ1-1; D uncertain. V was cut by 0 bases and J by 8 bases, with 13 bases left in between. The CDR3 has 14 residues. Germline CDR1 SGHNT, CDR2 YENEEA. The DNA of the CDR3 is TGTGCCAGCAGCTTAGAAGCGGGGTCTGCGGAAGCTTTCTTT. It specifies CASSLEAGSAEAFF.

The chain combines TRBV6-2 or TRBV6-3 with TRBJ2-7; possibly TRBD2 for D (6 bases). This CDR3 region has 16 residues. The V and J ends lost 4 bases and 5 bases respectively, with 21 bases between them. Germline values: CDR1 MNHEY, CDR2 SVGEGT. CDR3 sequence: CASSWDGRGKRDEQYF. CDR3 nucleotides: TGTGCCAGCAGTTGGGACGGGCGCGGGAAGAGGGACGAGCAGTACTTC.

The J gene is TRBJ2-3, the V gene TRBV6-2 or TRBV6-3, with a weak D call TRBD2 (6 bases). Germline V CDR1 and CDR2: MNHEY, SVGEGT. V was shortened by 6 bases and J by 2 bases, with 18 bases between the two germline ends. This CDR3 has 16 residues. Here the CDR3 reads CASSPSALADTDTQYF. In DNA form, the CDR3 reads TGTGCCAGCAGCCCTAGCGCGCTAGCAGACACAGATACGCAGTATTTT.

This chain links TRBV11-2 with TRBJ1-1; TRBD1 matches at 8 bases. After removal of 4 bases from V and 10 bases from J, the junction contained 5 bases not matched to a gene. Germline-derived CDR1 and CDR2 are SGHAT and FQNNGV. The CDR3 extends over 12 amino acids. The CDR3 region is CASSYGQGRAFF. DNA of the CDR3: TGTGCCAGCAGCTACGGACAGGGTAGAGCTTTCTTT.

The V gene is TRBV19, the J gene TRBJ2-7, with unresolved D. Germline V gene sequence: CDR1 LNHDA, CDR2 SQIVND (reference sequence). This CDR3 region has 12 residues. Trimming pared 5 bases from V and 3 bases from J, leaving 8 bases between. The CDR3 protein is CASSSVHYEQYF. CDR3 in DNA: TGTGCCAGTAGTTCCGTACACTACGAGCAGTACTTC.

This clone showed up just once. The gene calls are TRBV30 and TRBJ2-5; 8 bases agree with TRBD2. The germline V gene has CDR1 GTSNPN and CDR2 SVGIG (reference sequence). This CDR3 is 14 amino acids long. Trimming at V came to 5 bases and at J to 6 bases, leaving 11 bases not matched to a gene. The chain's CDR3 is CAWWEGLAPKTQYF. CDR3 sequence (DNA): TGTGCCTGGTGGGAAGGACTAGCTCCGAAGACCCAGTACTTC.

Here the CDR3 DNA reads TGCGCCAGCAGCTTGGGTGACAGGAGCTCTGGAAACACCATATATTTT. Protein sequence: CASSLGDRSSGNTIYF. The V call is TRBV5-1, the J call TRBJ1-3; D is possibly TRBD1 (6 bases). Germline V CDR1 and CDR2: SGHRS, YFSETQ. The length of the CDR3 is 16 residues. V lost 0 bases to trimming and J lost 0 bases, with 10 bases between them.

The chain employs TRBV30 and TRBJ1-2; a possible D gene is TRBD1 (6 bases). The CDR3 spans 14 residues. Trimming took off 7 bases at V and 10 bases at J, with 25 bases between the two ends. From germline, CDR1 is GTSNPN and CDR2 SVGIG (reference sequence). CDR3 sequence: CAYQGGGSRVDYTF. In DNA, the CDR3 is TGTGCCTATCAAGGGGGGGGCTCTCGAGTAGACTACACCTTC.

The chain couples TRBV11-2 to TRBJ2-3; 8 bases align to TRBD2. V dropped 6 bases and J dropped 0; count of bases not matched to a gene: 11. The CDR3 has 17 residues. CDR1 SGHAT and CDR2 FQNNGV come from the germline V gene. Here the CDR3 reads CASSQRGGRGSTDTQYF. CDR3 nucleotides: TGTGCCAGCAGTCAGCGCGGGGGGCGGGGAAGCACAGATACGCAGTATTTT.

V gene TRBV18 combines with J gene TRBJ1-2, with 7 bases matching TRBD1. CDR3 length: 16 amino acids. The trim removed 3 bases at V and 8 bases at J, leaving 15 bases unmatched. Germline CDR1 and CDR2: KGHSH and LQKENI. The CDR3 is CASSPNTQGKSRGYTF. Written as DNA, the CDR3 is TGTGCCAGCTCACCGAACACACAGGGGAAGTCTAGGGGCTACACCTTC.

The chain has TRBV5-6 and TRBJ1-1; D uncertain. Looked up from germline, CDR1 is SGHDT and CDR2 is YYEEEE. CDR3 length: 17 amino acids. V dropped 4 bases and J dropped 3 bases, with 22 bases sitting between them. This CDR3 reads CASSLVGPQSADTEAFF. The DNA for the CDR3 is TGTGCCAGCAGCCTAGTAGGTCCGCAATCAGCGGACACTGAAGCTTTCTTT.

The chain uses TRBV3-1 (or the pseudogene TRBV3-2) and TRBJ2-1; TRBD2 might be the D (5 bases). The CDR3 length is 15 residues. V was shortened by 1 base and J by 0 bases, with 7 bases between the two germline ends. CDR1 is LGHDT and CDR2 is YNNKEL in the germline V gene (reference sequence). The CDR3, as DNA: TGTGCCAGCAGCCAAGTTGGGAGCTCCTACAATGAGCAGTTCTTC. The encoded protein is CASSQVGSSYNEQFF.

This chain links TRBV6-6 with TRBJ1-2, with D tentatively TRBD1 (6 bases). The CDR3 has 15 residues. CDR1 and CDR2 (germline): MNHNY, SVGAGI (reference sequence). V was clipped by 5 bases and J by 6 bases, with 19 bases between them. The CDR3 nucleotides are TGTGCCAGCAGTCCGCCGGGGGGGGCGCTAAATGGCTACACCTTC. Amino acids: CASSPPGGALNGYTF.

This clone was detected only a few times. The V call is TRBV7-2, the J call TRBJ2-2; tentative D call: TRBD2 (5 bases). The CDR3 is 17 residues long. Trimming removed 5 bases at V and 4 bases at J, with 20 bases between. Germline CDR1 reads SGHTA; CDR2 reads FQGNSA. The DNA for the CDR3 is TGTGCCAGCAGCACTCGAAGTGGAGGCGCGGGCACCGGGGAGCTGTTTTTT. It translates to CASSTRSGGAGTGELFF.

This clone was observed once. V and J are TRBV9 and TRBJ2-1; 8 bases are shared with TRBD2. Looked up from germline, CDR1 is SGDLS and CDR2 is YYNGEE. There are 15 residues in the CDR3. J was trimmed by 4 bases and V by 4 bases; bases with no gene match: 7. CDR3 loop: CASSLTSGTYNEQFF. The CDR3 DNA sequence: TGTGCCAGCAGCCTAACTAGCGGTACTTACAATGAGCAGTTCTTC.

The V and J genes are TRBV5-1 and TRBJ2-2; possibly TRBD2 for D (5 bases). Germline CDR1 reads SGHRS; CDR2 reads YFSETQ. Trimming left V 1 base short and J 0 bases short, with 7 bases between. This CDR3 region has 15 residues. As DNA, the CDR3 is TGCGCCAGCAGCTTGACAGCGGCGAACACCGGGGAGCTGTTTTTT. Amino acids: CASSLTAANTGELFF. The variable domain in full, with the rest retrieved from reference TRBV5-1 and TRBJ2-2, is KAGVTQTPRYLIKTRGQQVTLSCSPISGHRSVSWYQQTPGQGLQFLFEYFSETQRNKGNFPGRFSGRQFSNSRSEMNVSTLELGDSALYLCASSLTAANTGELFFGEGSRLTVL.

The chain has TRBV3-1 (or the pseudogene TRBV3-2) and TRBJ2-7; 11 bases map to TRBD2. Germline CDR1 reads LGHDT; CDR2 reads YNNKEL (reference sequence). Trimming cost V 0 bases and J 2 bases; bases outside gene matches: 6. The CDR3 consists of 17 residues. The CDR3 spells CASSQDELAGGTYEQYF. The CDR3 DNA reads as TGTGCCAGCAGCCAAGATGAGCTAGCGGGGGGCACCTACGAGCAGTACTTC.

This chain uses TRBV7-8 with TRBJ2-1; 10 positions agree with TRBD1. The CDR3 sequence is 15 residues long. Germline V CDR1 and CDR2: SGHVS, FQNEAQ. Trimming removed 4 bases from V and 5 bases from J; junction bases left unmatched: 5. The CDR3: CASSWTGGGNNEQFF. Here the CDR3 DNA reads TGTGCCAGCAGCTGGACAGGGGGAGGAAACAATGAGCAGTTCTTC. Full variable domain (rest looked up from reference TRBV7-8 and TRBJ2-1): GAGVSQSPRYKVAKRGQDVALRCDPISGHVSLFWYQQALGQGPEFLTYFQNEAQLDKSGLPSDRFFAERPEGSVSTLKIQRTQQEDSAVYLCASSWTGGGNNEQFFGPGTRLTVL.